The 15 T cell receptor beta chains in this list originate from one sample, sequenced in a study of PD-1 blockade in classical Hodgkin lymphoma. As for time point: cycle 4 day 1 (C4D1), after five to seven weeks of nivolumab. Brentuximab vedotin exposure varied among the patients, all of whom had relapsed after autologous stem cell transplantation. Profiled with immunoSEQ multiplex PCR; TCRdb holds only in-frame clones, not every one. The sample includes 50,000 or so clones, 65% to 80% seen only once; the top ten take about 12%. The sequencing here drew on peripheral blood mononuclear cells (PBMCs), taken before the fourth cycle of nivolumab. The receptors shown here come from a human donor with classical Hodgkin lymphoma.

This clone was counted a few times. The chain carries TRBV7-8 and TRBJ1-2, with D possibly TRBD1 on 5 matching bases. The CDR3 runs to 12 residues. CDR1 is SGHVS, CDR2 FQNEAQ, per germline. With 4 bases removed from V and 13 bases from J, the gap between germline ends came to 16 bases. The CDR3 nucleotides read TGTGCCAGCAGCTCCCGTCCGGGACTACCCACCTTC. Translated, it gives CASSSRPGLPTF.

The chain carries TRBV28 and TRBJ2-3, with 9 bases that match TRBD1. The CDR3 extends over 13 amino acids. Germline V gives CDR1 MDHEN, CDR2 SYDVKM. J gave up 8 bases and V 7 bases, and 7 bases lay outside the gene matches. DNA for the CDR3: TGTGCCAGCATTGGGGGACAGGGCGGTACGCAGTATTTT. Translated, it gives CASIGGQGGTQYF.

This clone appeared a few times. The chain links TRBV19 to TRBJ2-1; TRBD2 aligns across 9 bases. The CDR3 is made up of 14 amino acids. V lost 6 bases, J lost 5 bases, and 5 bases stayed unmatched. CDR1 is LNHDA and CDR2 is SQIVND in the germline V gene (reference sequence). The CDR3 nucleotides read TGTGCCAGTAGCCCTAGCGGGAACGACAATGAGCAGTTCTTC. This codes for CASSPSGNDNEQFF.

The chain is built from TRBV14 and TRBJ2-5; no clear D. The V end was cut by 4 bases, the J end by 5 bases, with 8 bases between. The CDR3 runs to 12 residues. The germline CDR1 and CDR2 sequences are SGHDN and FVKESK. CDR3 sequence reads: CASSPSGETQYF. For the CDR3, the DNA is TGTGCCAGCAGCCCCTCCGGGGAGACCCAGTACTTC. Together with reference TRBV14 and TRBJ2-5, the CDR3 gives the full variable domain: EAGVTQFPSHSVIEKGQTVTLRCDPISGHDNLYWYRRVMGKEIKFLLHFVKESKQDESGMPNNRFLAERTGGTYSTLKVQPAELEDSGVYFCASSPSGETQYFGPGTRLLVL.

V gene TRBV6-5 combines with J gene TRBJ1-1, with no clear D. The CDR3 extends over 11 amino acids. The germline CDR1 and CDR2 sequences are MNHEY and SVGAGI. Trimming removed 6 bases from V and 4 bases from J, with 6 bases in between. DNA for the CDR3: TGTGCCAGCAGCCCCTCCACTGAAGCTTTCTTT. Protein: CASSPSTEAFF.

The CDR3 protein is CASSPSDRDGTGTQYF. The CDR3 nucleotides read TGCGCCAGCAGTCCGTCGGACAGGGACGGTACCGGCACCCAGTACTTC. The gene calls are TRBV23-1 and TRBJ2-5; 8 positions match TRBD1. TRBV23-1 is an ORF; its function is uncertain. The CDR3 is 16 residues long. V lost 4 bases, J lost 8 bases, and 15 bases stayed unmatched.

This chain connects TRBV11-2 to TRBJ1-3; TRBD1 is a possible D gene (6 bases). The germline V gene has CDR1 SGHAT and CDR2 FQNNGV. V was cut by 5 bases and J by 0 bases, with 14 bases left in between. CDR3 length: 16 residues. CDR3 sequence reads: CASSARDTYSGNTIYF. In DNA, the CDR3 is TGTGCCAGCAGCGCCCGGGACACCTACTCTGGAAACACCATATATTTT.

This clone was picked up many times. The genes are TRBV4-2 and TRBJ2-7; D gene uncertain. The CDR3 loop spans 14 amino acids. Germline assignment: CDR1 LGHNA and CDR2 YNFKEQ. V lost 4 bases, J lost 4 bases, and 14 bases lay in between. In DNA, the CDR3 is TGTGCCAGCAGCCTTTTCGGAGAAGGTTACGAGCAGTACTTC. This translates into CASSLFGEGYEQYF.

The chain has TRBV2 and TRBJ1-5, with TRBD1 matching 9 bases. V dropped 4 bases and J dropped 5; count of bases not matched to a gene: 3. The CDR3 is 14 amino acids. Germline CDR1 SNHLY, CDR2 FYNNEI. CDR3 region: CASSGTGEHQPQHF. The CDR3, as DNA: TGTGCCAGCAGTGGGACAGGGGAGCATCAGCCCCAGCATTTT.

The V and J genes are TRBV6-5 and TRBJ2-7; 9 nucleotides match TRBD2. V trimming: 5 bases; J trimming: 4 bases; junction bases outside the gene matches: 6. Germline CDR1 reads MNHEY; CDR2 reads SVGAGI. This CDR3 region has 14 residues. CDR3 in amino acids: CASSPRLAEYEQYF. The CDR3 nucleotides read TGTGCCAGCAGTCCCCGACTAGCGGAGTACGAGCAGTACTTC.

The chain links TRBV9 to TRBJ2-5, with 7 bases identical to TRBD2. Germline loops: CDR1 SGDLS, CDR2 YYNGEE. The V gene end was trimmed by 3 bases and the J gene end by 5 bases; junction bases not matched to a gene: 7. The CDR3 is 14 amino acids. The CDR3 coding sequence is TGTGCCAGCAGCGCAGATCAGGGAGGGGAGACCCAGTACTTC. It specifies CASSADQGGETQYF. The entire variable domain, with the rest obtained from reference TRBV9 and TRBJ2-5, is as follows: DSGVTQTPKHLITATGQRVTLRCSPRSGDLSVYWYQQSLDQGLQFLIQYYNGEERAKGNILERFSAQQFPDLHSELNLSSLELGDSALYFCASSADQGGETQYFGPGTRLLVL.

The genes are TRBV19 and TRBJ2-1; TRBD1 is a possible D gene (5 bases). The CDR3 length is 15 residues. CDR1 and CDR2 from the germline V gene are LNHDA and SQIVND (reference sequence). The V end lost 0 bases, the J end lost 9 bases, and 15 bases lay between the germline ends. This chain's CDR3 is CASSIDRLLDSEQFF. CDR3 bases: TGTGCCAGTAGTATAGATCGGCTTCTTGACAGTGAGCAGTTCTTC.

Concerning this clone: Since the CDR3 does not end with the conserved phenylalanine or tryptophan, this likely comes from a read error. The chain carries TRBV15 and TRBJ2-7; no clear D gene. With 0 bases removed from V and 5 bases from J, the gap between germline ends came to 5 bases. Per germline, CDR1 LNHNV and CDR2 YYDKDF (reference sequence). The CDR3 runs to 12 residues. The CDR3, as DNA: TGTGCCACCAGCAGAGAATCGAACGAGCAGTACCTC. This translates into CATSRESNEQYL.

This chain uses TRBV6-1 with TRBJ1-4, with 7 bases matching TRBD1. The CDR3 sequence is 15 residues long. The junction had 5 bases not matched to a gene; V was cut back by 7 bases and J by 0 bases. CDR1 and CDR2 (germline): MNHNS, SASEGT. The CDR3 reads CASNDGQATNEKLFF. The CDR3, as DNA: TGTGCCAGCAACGACGGACAGGCAACTAATGAAAAACTGTTTTTT.

The V and J genes are TRBV27 and TRBJ2-2; tentatively, D is TRBD1 (5 bases). With 7 bases removed from V and 6 bases from J, the gap between germline ends came to 12 bases. Per the germline V gene, CDR1 is MNHEY and CDR2 is SMNVEV (reference sequence). CDR3 size: 13 residues. The CDR3 is CASTLGVPGELFF. The CDR3 DNA is TGTGCCAGCACCCTAGGGGTGCCCGGGGAGCTGTTTTTT.